The rows below give T cell receptor beta chains drawn from one sample of a study of T-cell reconstitution after alpha-beta-depleted transplantation in children. TCRdb re-derived calls from the PCR reads in MiXCR, one entry per CDR3 protein. Among roughly 590,000 distinct CDR3 sequences listed, approximately 15% were seen once. Sequences were derived from PBMCs from the stem cell graft donor, sampled from the stem cell graft. The receptors come from a human donor who donated a stem cell graft to a child with acute myeloid leukemia. CDR3s include the opening cysteine and the closing phenylalanine or tryptophan. A D gene is named only where the DNA matches it firmly. Clone size is shown for a subset of rows, as once, few, many or a class of expanded clone.

D	J	V	size	DNA	CDR3
TRBD2	TRBJ2-5	TRBV7-2	many	TGTGCCAGCAGCTTAATGCGGGGGGGGGGTCAAGAGACCCAGTACTTC	CASSLMRGGGQETQYF
TRBD1	TRBJ1-1	TRBV10-3	many	TGTGCCAGTACCGGGACAGGGGGCGAGTATACTGAAGCTTTCTTT	CASTGTGGEYTEAFF
.	TRBJ1-1	TRBV2	.	TGTGCCAGCAGTGAAGCGTGGGGGGCAAACACTGAAGCTTTCTTT	CASSEAWGANTEAFF
.	TRBJ1-5	TRBV7-6	many	TGTGCCAGCAGCTTGACGGCGGGGCCCCAGCATTTT	CASSLTAGPQHF
TRBD2	TRBJ2-7	TRBV20-1	many	TGCAGTGGGGGGACTAGCGTCTTCGAGCAGTACTTC	CSGGTSVFEQYF
.	TRBJ1-1	TRBV20-1	few	TGCAGTGCTCCCGGGACCCATAAGGGGATGAACACTGAAGCTTTCTTT	CSAPGTHKGMNTEAFF
TRBD1	TRBJ1-1	TRBV20-1	.	TGCAGTGCTAGACCAAGACAGGGGGCGAACACTGAAGCTTTCTTT	CSARPRQGANTEAFF
TRBD2	TRBJ2-1	TRBV20-1	few	TGCAGTGCTAGTGACCAAGCGGGGGGGACTGAGTCCTACAATGAGCAGTTCTTC	CSASDQAGGTESYNEQFF
TRBD1	TRBJ2-1	TRBV12-3/TRBV12-4	.	TGTGCCAGCAGTTTTCCGTCCCAGGGACAGGGAAAAGTAGATGAGCAGTTCTTC	CASSFPSQGQGKVDEQFF
.	TRBJ2-2	TRBV6-5	.	TGTGCCAGCAGTTACCGGTGGGGGGGCGTCGGGGAGCTGTTTTTT	CASSYRWGGVGELFF
.	TRBJ1-5	TRBV20-1	many	TGCAGTGCTAGAGTGGGGGTTGTGGGGAATCAGCCCCAGCATTTT	CSARVGVVGNQPQHF
.	TRBJ1-5	TRBV7-2	many	TGTGCCAGCAGCCAGCCCCATCAGCCCCAGCATTTT	CASSQPHQPQHF
.	TRBJ1-4	TRBV6-2/TRBV6-3	.	TGTGCCAGCTCCGTGGGACCCGGACGCGAAAAACTGTTTTTT	CASSVGPGREKLFF
.	TRBJ1-5	TRBV4-1	few	TGCGCCAGCAGCTCACAGGGAATACCGAATCAGCCCCAGCATTTT	CASSSQGIPNQPQHF
.	TRBJ1-4	TRBV7-2	.	TGTGCCAGCAGCTTTGGAGCCTCTGCAAAACTGTTTTTT	CASSFGASAKLFF
TRBD1	TRBJ2-1	TRBV12-3/TRBV12-4	.	TGTGCCAGCAGCGGCGGGACAGGGGGTTTCTTCTACAATGAGCAGTTCTTC	CASSGGTGGFFYNEQFF
TRBD2	TRBJ2-1	TRBV7-6	many	TGTGCCAGCAGCCGAACGATAGCGGGGGGCTCCTACAATGAGCAGTTCTTC	CASSRTIAGGSYNEQFF
.	TRBJ2-1	TRBV12-3/TRBV12-4	many	TGTGCCAGCAGCCCCGGTGGTGAGCAGTTCTTC	CASSPGGEQFF
TRBD1	TRBJ1-2	TRBV20-1	many	TGCAGTGCTACAGGGGGCATCGGGGGCTACACCTTC	CSATGGIGGYTF
TRBD1	TRBJ1-2	TRBV12-3/TRBV12-4	many	TGTGCCAGCCGTCGCACGGACAGGGAAGGTGGCTACACCTTC	CASRRTDREGGYTF
.	TRBJ1-1	TRBV7-9	.	TGTGCCAGCAGCTCGACAGGTGCCTTGAACACTGAAGCTTTCTTT	CASSSTGALNTEAFF
.	TRBJ2-1	TRBV5-6	many	TGTGCCAGCAGCTTCTGGGGGATATACAATGAGCAGTTCTTC	CASSFWGIYNEQFF
.	TRBJ2-2	TRBV24-1	few	TGTGCCACCGGAAGAGGAGATGGGACGGCCACGAACACCGGGGAGCTGTTTTTT	CATGRGDGTATNTGELFF
.	TRBJ2-7	TRBV4-3	few	TGCGCCAGCAGCCAAGATCAAAGGGTGGCGTACGAGCAGTACTTC	CASSQDQRVAYEQYF
.	TRBJ2-5	TRBV21-1	.	TGTGCCAGCCCGCACAGGGAACAAGAGACCCAGTACTTC	CASPHREQETQYF
.	TRBJ1-2	TRBV20-1	.	TGCAGTGCTAGGCCAGGGTCTACTTATGGCTACACCTTC	CSARPGSTYGYTF
.	TRBJ1-3	TRBV28	few	TGTGCCACCCTTGGTGGGCTTGCTGGAAACACCATATATTTT	CATLGGLAGNTIYF
.	TRBJ1-1	TRBV7-8	.	TGTGCCAGCAGCTTAATCCAGACAGCGAACACTGAAGCTTTCTTT	CASSLIQTANTEAFF
TRBD1	TRBJ1-5	TRBV29-1	many	TGCAGCGTCGGGACAGTCGGAAGCAATCAGCCCCAGCATTTT	CSVGTVGSNQPQHF
TRBD2	TRBJ2-1	TRBV7-8	many	TGTGCCAGCAGCTTAGGAAGCGGGGGAGCAAATGAGCAGTTCTTC	CASSLGSGGANEQFF
.	TRBJ2-3	TRBV20-1	.	TGCAGTGCAGACGGTCACAATAGCGCAGATACGCAGTATTTT	CSADGHNSADTQYF
TRBD1	TRBJ2-5	TRBV24-1	many	TGTGCCACCAGTGTACCTGCTGGGGGACAGGGCGAGACCCAGTACTTC	CATSVPAGGQGETQYF
TRBD1	TRBJ1-2	TRBV5-1	.	TGCGCCAGCAGCTCTCAGGGGGAGTATGGCTACACCTTC	CASSSQGEYGYTF
TRBD1	TRBJ1-6	TRBV4-3	many	TGCGCCAGCAGCCAGGGGGGACAGGGGTATGATTCACCCCTCCACTTT	CASSQGGQGYDSPLHF
.	TRBJ2-3	TRBV24-1	.	TGTGCCACCAGTGGGGCAGGGGTCGGCACAGATACGCAGTATTTT	CATSGAGVGTDTQYF
TRBD2	TRBJ2-5	TRBV6-5	few	TGTGCCGGGCGACTAGCGTGGCAAGAGACCCAGTACTTC	CAGRLAWQETQYF
TRBD1	TRBJ1-1	TRBV20-1	many	TGCAGTGCTAGAGATCAAAAATTGGGGACAGGGAAAGGGAACACTGAAGCTTTCTTT	CSARDQKLGTGKGNTEAFF
TRBD1	TRBJ2-3	TRBV10-2	few	TGCGCCAGCAGTGAGCCCACCTCGACAGGGTTCAGCACAGATACGCAGTATTTT	CASSEPTSTGFSTDTQYF
.	TRBJ2-1	TRBV6-2/TRBV6-3	many	TGTGCCACTCAGGGGTTAACCTACAATGAGCAGTTCTTC	CATQGLTYNEQFF
.	TRBJ2-3	TRBV6-4	many	TGTGCCAGCACCCGGAGAAGGGGACGGACAGATACGCAGTATTTT	CASTRRRGRTDTQYF
TRBD1	TRBJ1-1	TRBV7-9	many	TGTGCCAGCAGCGCCGACAGGGGTCGCCTCCCTGAAGCTTTCTTT	CASSADRGRLPEAFF
TRBD1	TRBJ2-2	TRBV27	.	TGTGCCAGCAGTTTCCAGGGGGACACCGGGGAGCTGTTTTTT	CASSFQGDTGELFF
.	TRBJ1-5	TRBV20-1	many	TGCAGTGCTAGAAACAGGGAAGGACAGCCCCAGCATTTT	CSARNREGQPQHF
.	TRBJ2-2	TRBV9	few	TGTGCCAGCAGCGCCAGCGGGTCGAACACCGGGGAGCTGTTTTTT	CASSASGSNTGELFF
.	TRBJ2-3	TRBV20-1	many	TGCAGTGCTAGCTCCCGCCGCCGAGCCGGGACAGATACGCAGTATTTT	CSASSRRRAGTDTQYF
.	TRBJ1-2	TRBV6-2/TRBV6-3	.	TGTGCCAGCAGTTACCGAGGACCAACTTACCCAGCGGGGGGCTACACCTTC	CASSYRGPTYPAGGYTF
.	TRBJ2-1	TRBV5-5	many	TGTGCCAGCAGCTTTCCCCCCGGAAACAATGAGCAGTTCTTC	CASSFPPGNNEQFF
.	TRBJ2-7	TRBV6-2/TRBV6-3	.	TGTGCCAGCAGTGCCCCGGGCGCGGGTACCTACGAGCAGTACTTC	CASSAPGAGTYEQYF
TRBD2	TRBJ2-7	TRBV20-1	few	TGCAGTGCTAGGGGACTAGCGGGGGGGTCCACTACGGATGGCTACGAGCAGTACTTC	CSARGLAGGSTTDGYEQYF
TRBD1	TRBJ2-5	TRBV7-3	.	TGTGCCAGCAGCTTTAAGGACAGGGAGACCCAGTACTTC	CASSFKDRETQYF
TRBD1	TRBJ1-6	TRBV20-1	many	TGCAGTGCTATCAAACCGGGACAGGATAATTCACCCCTCCACTTT	CSAIKPGQDNSPLHF
.	TRBJ2-6	TRBV6-5	.	TGTGCCAGCGCCGCGAGGGCTGGGGCCAACGTCCTGACTTTC	CASAARAGANVLTF
.	TRBJ1-1	TRBV29-1	many	TGCAGCGTTGGCGGTGGCCGTGGCACTGAAGCTTTCTTT	CSVGGGRGTEAFF
.	TRBJ1-2	TRBV29-1	many	TGCAGCGTTGAACGCCGTGAGGCAGACTACTATGGCTACACCTTC	CSVERREADYYGYTF
.	TRBJ1-5	TRBV6-1	.	TGTGCCAGCAGTGAACAGTGGGGGCAAACGCAGCATTTT	CASSEQWGQTQHF
TRBD2	TRBJ2-3	TRBV6-1	few	TGTGCCAGCAGAGCCTTAGCGGGGACCACAGATACGCAGTATTTT	CASRALAGTTDTQYF
.	TRBJ2-5	TRBV7-2	many	TGTGCCAGCAGCCCCCTCGGGGAGCGGGAGACCCAGTACTTC	CASSPLGERETQYF
TRBD2	TRBJ2-1	TRBV20-1	.	TGCTGTGCCCCGACTAGCGGGGGAAGCTCCTACAATGAGCAGTTCTTC	CCAPTSGGSSYNEQFF
.	TRBJ2-7	TRBV7-2	.	TGTGCCAGCAGCCTACACTACACCTCCTACGAGCAGTACTTC	CASSLHYTSYEQYF
.	TRBJ1-1	TRBV20-1	few	TGCAGTGCTAGAGATGTCAGGGACCCTTGGGGGGGCACTGAAGCTTTCTTT	CSARDVRDPWGGTEAFF